Here is one TCR beta chain with its context. The data derive from a study of T cell changes during pregnancy in multiple sclerosis. Germline-derived CDR1 and CDR2 are SNHLY and FYNNEI. Trimming took 5 bases from V and 7 from J, leaving 9 bases between them. The CDR3 has 12 amino acids. Measured with immunoSEQ multiplex PCR; TCRdb has only the in-frame clones, and not every one. Of 36,000 or so clones listed, around nine tenths are singletons. V is TRBV2 and J is TRBJ2-1; a weak D match, TRBD2 (5 bases). Source: CD4+ T cells from peripheral blood mononuclear cells, taken in the first trimester of pregnancy. The sequence came from a female donor with multiple sclerosis, enrolled in a pregnancy study. Written as DNA, the CDR3 is TGTGCCAGCAGTACTAGAGCAAATGAGCAGTTCTTC. This translates into CASSTRANEQFF.